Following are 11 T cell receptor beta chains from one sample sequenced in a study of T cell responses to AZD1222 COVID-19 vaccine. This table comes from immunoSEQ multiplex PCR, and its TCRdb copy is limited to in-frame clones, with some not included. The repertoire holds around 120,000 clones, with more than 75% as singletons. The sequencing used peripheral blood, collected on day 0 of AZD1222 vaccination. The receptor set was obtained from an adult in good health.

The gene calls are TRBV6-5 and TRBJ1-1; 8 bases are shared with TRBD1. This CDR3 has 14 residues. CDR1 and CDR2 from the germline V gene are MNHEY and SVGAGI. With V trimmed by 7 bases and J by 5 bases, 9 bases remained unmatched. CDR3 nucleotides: TGTGCCAGCAACCAGGGGGCGAGAGGTACTGAAGCTTTCTTT. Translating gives CASNQGARGTEAFF.

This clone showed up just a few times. CDR3 sequence (DNA): TGTGCCAGCAGCCCCAGACAGGAGAAATACGAGCAGTACTTC. It yields the protein CASSPRQEKYEQYF. V is TRBV14 and J is TRBJ2-7, with a weak D call TRBD1 (6 bases). Between the trimmed V and J ends, which lost 4 bases and 4 bases, there was a span of 14 bases. The CDR3 length is 14 residues. Looked up from germline, CDR1 is SGHDN and CDR2 is FVKESK.

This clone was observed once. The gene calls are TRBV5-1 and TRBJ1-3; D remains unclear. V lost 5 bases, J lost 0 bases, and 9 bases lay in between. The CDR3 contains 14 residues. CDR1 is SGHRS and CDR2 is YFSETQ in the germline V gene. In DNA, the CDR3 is TGCGCCAGCAGGGACTCTCGCTCTGGAAACACCATATATTTT. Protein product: CASRDSRSGNTIYF.

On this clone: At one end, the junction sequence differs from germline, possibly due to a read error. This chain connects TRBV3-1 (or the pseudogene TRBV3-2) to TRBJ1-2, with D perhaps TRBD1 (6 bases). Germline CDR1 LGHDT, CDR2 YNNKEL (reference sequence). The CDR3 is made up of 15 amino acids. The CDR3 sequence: CASSKEGHRLYGYTF. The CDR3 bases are TGTGCCAGCAGCAAAGAGGGACATAGACTCTATGGCTACACCTTC.

The DNA of the CDR3 is TGTGCCAGCAGTTACCTCCAGGAAAACACTGAAGCTTTCTTT. The encoded protein is CASSYLQENTEAFF. This chain joins TRBV6-5 and TRBJ1-1; D unresolved. The germline V gene has CDR1 MNHEY and CDR2 SVGAGI. The V gene lost 2 bases and the J gene lost 2 bases, with 9 bases spanning the gap. The CDR3 extends over 14 amino acids.

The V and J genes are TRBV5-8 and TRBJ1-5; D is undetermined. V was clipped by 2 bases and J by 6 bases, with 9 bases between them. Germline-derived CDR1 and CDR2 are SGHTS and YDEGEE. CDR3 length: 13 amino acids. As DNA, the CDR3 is TGTGCCAGCAGCTTTTACGGCCCTCAGCCCCAGCATTTT. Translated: CASSFYGPQPQHF.

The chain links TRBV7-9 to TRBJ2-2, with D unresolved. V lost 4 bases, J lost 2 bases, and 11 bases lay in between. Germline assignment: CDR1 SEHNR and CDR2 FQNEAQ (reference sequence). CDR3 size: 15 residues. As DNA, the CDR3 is TGTGCCAGCAGCTCCCCCGAAGACAACACCGGGGAGCTGTTTTTT. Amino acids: CASSSPEDNTGELFF.

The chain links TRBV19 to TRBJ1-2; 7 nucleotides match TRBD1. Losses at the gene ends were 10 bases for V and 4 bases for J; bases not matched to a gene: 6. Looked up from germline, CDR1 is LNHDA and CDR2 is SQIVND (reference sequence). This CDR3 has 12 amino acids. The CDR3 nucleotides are TGTGCCACCGCTAGGGGGCCCTATGGCTACACCTTC. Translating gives CATARGPYGYTF.

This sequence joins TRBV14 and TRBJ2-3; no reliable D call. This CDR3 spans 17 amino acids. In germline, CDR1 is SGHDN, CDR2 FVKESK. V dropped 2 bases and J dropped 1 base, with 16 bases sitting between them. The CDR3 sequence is CASSQRKVAAGTDTQYF. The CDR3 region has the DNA TGTGCCAGCAGCCAACGAAAAGTGGCAGCCGGCACAGATACGCAGTATTTT. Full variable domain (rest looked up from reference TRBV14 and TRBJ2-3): EAGVTQFPSHSVIEKGQTVTLRCDPISGHDNLYWYRRVMGKEIKFLLHFVKESKQDESGMPNNRFLAERTGGTYSTLKVQPAELEDSGVYFCASSQRKVAAGTDTQYFGPGTRLTVL.

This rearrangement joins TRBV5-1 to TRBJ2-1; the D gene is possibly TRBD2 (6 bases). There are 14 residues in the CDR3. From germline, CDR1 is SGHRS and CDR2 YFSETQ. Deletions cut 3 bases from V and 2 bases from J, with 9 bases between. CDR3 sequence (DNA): TGCGCCAGCAGCTCGAGCGGGCCCTACAATGAGCAGTTCTTC. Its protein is CASSSSGPYNEQFF.

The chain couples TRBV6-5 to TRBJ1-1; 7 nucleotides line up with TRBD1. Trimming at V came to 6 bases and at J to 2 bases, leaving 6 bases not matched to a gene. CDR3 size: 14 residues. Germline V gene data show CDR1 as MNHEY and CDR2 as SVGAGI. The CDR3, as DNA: TGTGCCAGCAGCCAAGCAGGGGGAAACACTGAAGCTTTCTTT. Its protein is CASSQAGGNTEAFF.